The clone carrying this T cell receptor (beta chain) turned up a few times. Antigen unknown. Profiled with immunoSEQ multiplex PCR; TCRdb holds only in-frame clones, not every one. There are over 85,000 clones in the sample; about four fifths occur only once, and roughly 5% lies in the top ten. This sample was taken from a study of T cell responses to AZD1222 COVID-19 vaccine. Study-level results: Only after the peak T cell response were repertoires sampled. Vaccination with two AZD1222 doses was followed by a rise in Spike-specific TCR breadth and depth.

The CDR3 sequence is 15 residues long. CDR1 is MNHEY and CDR2 is SVGEGT in the germline V gene. Losses at the gene ends were 5 bases for V and 3 bases for J; bases not matched to a gene: 3. This rearrangement joins TRBV6-2 or TRBV6-3 to TRBJ2-6, with TRBD1 matching 8 bases. The source of this sequence is an adult in good health. The sequencing here drew on peripheral blood, taken on day 0 of AZD1222 vaccination. The CDR3 reads CASSRTGRGANVLTF. CDR3 nucleotides: TGTGCCAGCAGTAGGACAGGGCGTGGGGCCAACGTCCTGACTTTC.